These 9 T cell receptor beta chains share one sample of origin, sequenced in a study of blood T cell repertoires in COVID-19. Using immunoSEQ multiplex PCR, the repertoire was profiled, and TCRdb retains in-frame clones only, with some absent. The sample holds roughly 220,000 clones, 70% to 90% seen once. The specimen was peripheral blood. These receptors came from an elderly man with acute or convalescent COVID-19.

V and J are TRBV18 and TRBJ1-1; 9 nucleotides match TRBD1. Trimming at V came to 2 bases and at J to 1 base, leaving 5 bases not matched to a gene. CDR1 is KGHSH and CDR2 is LQKENI in the germline V gene. The length of the CDR3 is 16 residues. DNA for the CDR3: TGTGCCAGCTCACCAGCGGGGACAGGGAGGAACACTGAAGCTTTCTTT. Its protein is CASSPAGTGRNTEAFF.

This sequence joins TRBV2 and TRBJ1-5; D might be TRBD1 (6 bases). V dropped 5 bases and J dropped 7 bases, with 15 bases sitting between them. The germline CDR1 and CDR2 sequences are SNHLY and FYNNEI. This CDR3 is built from 14 residues. CDR3 DNA sequence: TGTGCCAGCAGTTCCGGACAGACTTTCCAGCCCCAGCATTTT. Translating it yields CASSSGQTFQPQHF.

This clone was seen only a few times. The CDR3: CASSYETGTGGYTF. CDR3 sequence (DNA): TGTGCCAGCAGTTACGAGACGGGTACAGGGGGCTACACCTTC. The genes are TRBV6-5 and TRBJ1-2; maybe TRBD1 (6 bases). The V end lost 2 bases, the J end lost 8 bases, and 15 bases lay between the germline ends. CDR1 MNHEY and CDR2 SVGAGI come from the germline V gene. The CDR3 extends over 14 amino acids.

The gene calls are TRBV18 and TRBJ1-1; no clear D. The V and J ends lost 0 bases and 2 bases respectively, with 10 bases between them. Germline assignment: CDR1 KGHSH and CDR2 LQKENI. This CDR3 has 15 amino acids. CDR3 in DNA: TGTGCCAGCTCACCACCGGCGGGAAGCAACACTGAAGCTTTCTTT. It codes for CASSPPAGSNTEAFF.

The genes are TRBV18 and TRBJ2-1; tentatively, D is TRBD2 (6 bases). V was clipped by 0 bases and J by 8 bases, with 17 bases between them. The CDR3 length is 16 residues. Germline V lookup: CDR1 KGHSH, CDR2 LQKENI. The DNA for the CDR3 is TGTGCCAGCTCACCACCTTCCGACTGGACTACATATGAGCAGTTCTTC. This translates into CASSPPSDWTTYEQFF.

This chain connects TRBV3-1 (or the pseudogene TRBV3-2) to TRBJ1-5; D possibly corresponds to TRBD1 (5 bases). The germline gives CDR1 LGHDT, CDR2 YNNKEL (reference sequence). This CDR3 is 15 amino acids long. Trimming left V 1 base short and J 4 bases short, with 11 bases between. The CDR3 spells CASSQGGGRNQPQHF. The CDR3 DNA is TGTGCCAGCAGCCAAGGGGGGGGTCGGAATCAGCCCCAGCATTTT.

J is TRBJ1-6 and V is TRBV19; D remains unclear. Germline V lookup: CDR1 LNHDA, CDR2 SQIVND (reference sequence). The length of the CDR3 is 13 residues. V was shortened by 8 bases and J by 1 base, with 6 bases between the two germline ends. In DNA form, the CDR3 reads TGTGCCAGTCGGGGTTCCTATAATTCACCCCTCCACTTT. This sequence encodes CASRGSYNSPLHF.

The chain joins TRBV7-9 to TRBJ2-5, with D perhaps matching TRBD2 (6 bases). V gave up 8 bases and J gave up 3 bases, with 13 bases separating them. The CDR3 loop spans 13 amino acids. The germline V gene has CDR1 SEHNR and CDR2 FQNEAQ (reference sequence). The CDR3: CASGIWGEETQYF. The CDR3 nucleotides are TGTGCCAGCGGGATCTGGGGGGAAGAGACCCAGTACTTC.

The V call is TRBV19, the J call TRBJ2-5; TRBD2 matches at 9 bases. J was trimmed by 2 bases and V by 0 bases; bases with no gene match: 10. Germline V gives CDR1 LNHDA, CDR2 SQIVND (reference sequence). The CDR3 extends over 18 amino acids. The DNA for the CDR3 is TGTGCCAGTAGTATAGATGCGGGAGGGCCAGGAGGGCAAGAGACCCAGTACTTC. It codes for CASSIDAGGPGGQETQYF.